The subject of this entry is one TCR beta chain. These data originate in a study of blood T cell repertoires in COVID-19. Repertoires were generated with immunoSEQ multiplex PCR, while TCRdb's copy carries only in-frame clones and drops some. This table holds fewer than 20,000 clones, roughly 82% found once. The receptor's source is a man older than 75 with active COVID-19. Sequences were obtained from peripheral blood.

In DNA, the CDR3 is TGTGCCAGCAGTTCCAGGACAGGGGTTGGTCAGCCCCAGCATTTT. Amino acids: CASSSRTGVGQPQHF. V gene TRBV2 combines with J gene TRBJ1-5, with 9 positions matching TRBD1. CDR1 and CDR2 from the germline V gene are SNHLY and FYNNEI. The CDR3 runs 15 residues. J gave up 6 bases and V 5 bases, and 8 bases lay outside the gene matches.